These 9 T cell receptor beta chains were sequenced from one sample in a study of shared clonotypes between healthy human individuals. Measured with immunoSEQ multiplex PCR; TCRdb has only the in-frame clones, and not every one. The data contain about 490,000 clones, 76% of them singletons. Sequencing input: PBMCs. The receptors were gathered from a woman in her forties in good health. Some clones in this sample may be carry-over from other donors' samples.

Points on this clone: At one boundary the junction diverges from the germline segment, which might be a read error. The rearrangement joins TRBV7-7 to TRBJ2-1; D may be TRBD2 (5 bases). The CDR3 covers 15 residues. The germline V gene encodes CDR1 SSHAT and CDR2 FNYEAQ (reference sequence). For the CDR3, the DNA is TGTGCTAGCAGCTTAATGCTAGCTTCCTACAATGAGCAGTTCTTC. Translation: CASSLMLASYNEQFF. Based on the CDR3 plus reference TRBV7-7 and TRBJ2-1, the full variable domain is GAGVSQSPRYKVTKRGQDVTLRCDPISSHATLYWYQQALGQGPEFLTYFNYEAQPDKSGLPSDRFSAERPEGSISTLTIQRTEQRDSAMYRCASSLMLASYNEQFFGPGTRLTVL.

This clone was detected only a few times. The chain links TRBV30 to TRBJ2-7; D unclear. V was pared by 0 bases and J by 6 bases, with 6 bases between. Germline loops: CDR1 GTSNPN, CDR2 SVGIG (reference sequence). This CDR3 region has 11 residues. The CDR3 is CAWSVLVEQYF. CDR3 DNA: TGTGCCTGGAGTGTATTAGTCGAGCAGTACTTC.

The genes are TRBV25-1 and TRBJ2-3; tentative D call: TRBD2 (5 bases). CDR1 and CDR2 from the germline V gene are MGHDK and SYGVNS. Trimming removed 9 bases from V and 6 bases from J, with 13 bases in between. The CDR3 sequence is 12 residues long. The CDR3 loop is CASSDSVDTQYF. Here the CDR3 DNA reads TGTGCCAGTTCGGACTCCGTTGATACGCAGTATTTT.

This clone was observed at least ten times. This chain connects TRBV2 to TRBJ1-3; D unclear. Looked up from germline, CDR1 is SNHLY and CDR2 is FYNNEI. The CDR3 length is 13 residues. V was trimmed by 4 bases and J by 2 bases, leaving 6 bases between them. CDR3 in DNA: TGTGCCAGCAGTGGGGATCCTGGAAACACCATATATTTT. It yields the protein CASSGDPGNTIYF.

This clone has a handful of counts. This sequence joins TRBV18 and TRBJ2-7, with D uncertain. V lost 3 bases and J lost 2, with 17 bases in between. The germline V gene encodes CDR1 KGHSH and CDR2 LQKENI. The CDR3 length is 16 residues. The CDR3, as DNA: TGTGCCAGCTCACCCCCCAATGATGCCCCCCCCTACGAGCAGTACTTC. Its protein product is CASSPPNDAPPYEQYF.

As to this clone: Within the sample, other DNA sequences also encode this same CDR3. The rearrangement links TRBV19 to TRBJ2-6; D is unclear. Germline values: CDR1 LNHDA, CDR2 SQIVND (reference sequence). V lost 1 base, J lost 0 bases, and 4 bases lay in between. The CDR3 runs to 15 residues. The CDR3, as DNA: TGTGCCAGTAGTATAGGAGGCTCTGGGGCCAACGTCCTGACTTTC. Amino acids: CASSIGGSGANVLTF.

This clone was seen more than once but under ten times. The V gene is TRBV11-2, the J gene TRBJ2-7, with 9 nucleotides matching TRBD2. This CDR3 contains 14 residues. Germline V gene lookup returns CDR1 SGHAT and CDR2 FQNNGV. After removal of 7 bases from V and 2 bases from J, the junction contained 6 bases not matched to a gene. The CDR3 is CASKIAGETYEQYF. The DNA for the CDR3 is TGTGCCAGCAAAATAGCGGGAGAAACCTACGAGCAGTACTTC.

About this clone itself: A read error likely explains this, since a far larger clone differs by one base. Additional DNA sequences in this sample encode the identical CDR3. The rearrangement links TRBV2 to TRBJ2-1, with D tentatively TRBD2 (7 bases). Looked up from germline, CDR1 is SNHLY and CDR2 is FYNNEI. The CDR3 covers 14 residues. Trimming removed 8 bases at V and 5 bases at J, with 16 bases between. In DNA, the CDR3 is TGTGCCAGCCGGGCGGGGGCCAGCCACAATGAGCAGTTCTTC. Protein sequence: CASRAGASHNEQFF.

The chain joins TRBV10-1 to TRBJ2-5; D call uncertain. Between the trimmed V and J ends, which lost 8 bases and 0 bases, there was a span of 4 bases. Germline V lookup: CDR1 WNHNN, CDR2 SYGVQD (reference sequence). CDR3 length: 11 amino acids. The CDR3: CASYYQETQYF. Here the CDR3 DNA reads TGCGCCAGCTATTACCAAGAGACCCAGTACTTC.